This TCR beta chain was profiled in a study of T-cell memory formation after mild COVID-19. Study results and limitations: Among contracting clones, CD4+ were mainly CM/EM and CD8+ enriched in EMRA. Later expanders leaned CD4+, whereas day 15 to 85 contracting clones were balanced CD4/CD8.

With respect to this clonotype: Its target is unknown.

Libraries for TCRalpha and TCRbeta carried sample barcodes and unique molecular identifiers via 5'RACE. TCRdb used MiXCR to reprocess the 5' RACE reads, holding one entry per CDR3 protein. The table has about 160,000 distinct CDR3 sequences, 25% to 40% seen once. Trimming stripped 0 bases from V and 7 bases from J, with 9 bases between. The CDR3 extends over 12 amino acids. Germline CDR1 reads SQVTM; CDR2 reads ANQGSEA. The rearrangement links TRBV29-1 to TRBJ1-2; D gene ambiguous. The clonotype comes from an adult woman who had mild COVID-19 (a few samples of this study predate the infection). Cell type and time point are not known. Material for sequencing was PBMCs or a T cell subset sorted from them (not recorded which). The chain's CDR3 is CSVEEYEGGYTF. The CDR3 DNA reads TGCAGCGTTGAAGAATACGAGGGTGGCTACACCTTC.